Reported below is one T cell receptor (beta chain). These data come from a study of cytomegalovirus exposure and HLA in healthy donors. PCR involved 60 Vbeta and 13 Jbeta primers. Assay used: immunoSEQ multiplex PCR; TCRdb lists only in-frame clones, some missing. The sample comprises around 140,000 clones, about 80% of which are singletons, and 1.5% to 2% rests with the top ten. Germline V gene lookup returns CDR1 LGHNA and CDR2 YNFKEQ. The junction had 5 bases not matched to a gene; V was cut back by 1 base and J by 3 bases. The length of the CDR3 is 16 residues. Nominal health characterized the donors when sampled, though unrecorded immune exposures were likely.

This receptor was obtained from a man aged 40-50 years in good health and CMV-seronegative. The chain combines TRBV4-2 with TRBJ1-4; 7 positions match TRBD1. Sequencing used PBMCs. DNA for the CDR3: TGTGCCAGCAGCCAAGGGTTGGGACAGTCTAATGAAAAACTGTTTTTT. Translated: CASSQGLGQSNEKLFF.